One TCR beta chain is described in this entry. The antigen it recognizes is unknown. Qualities for individual bases were not recorded, and no much larger clone is one base off. From cysteine to phenylalanine, the CDR3 is 17 amino acids long. The entry retains the CDR3 DNA only, 51 bases that are in frame from base 1. V loses 5 bases at its end and J loses 1 base; junction bases beyond the gene matches: 5. From a lookup of the germline V gene, CDR1 and CDR2 are MDHEN and SYDVKM. The CDR3 regions of human TCRbeta chains were analyzed by immunosequencing. The original pipeline was this. Repertoire TCRs were matched against a reference library of SARS-CoV-2-specific TCRs generated with the MIRA antigen-specificity platform. Breadth was defined as the fraction of unique TCRs that were SARS-CoV-2-associated, and depth was defined as the fraction of total T cells that were SARS-CoV-2-associated. Using the MIRA data, each spike-specific TCR was assigned both to the spike region to which the TCR was reactive and to a CD4 or CD8 class. Log10-transformed breadth and depth values were compared by one-way ANOVA with Sidak's multiple comparisons tests. This is the immuneACCESS table as TCRdb keeps it, with only in-frame sequences that have V and J called. A part of the clones is gone; compared with another copy, unresolved V genes explain less than half, and the rest is unexplained. V and J calls and clone size are those listed in that table; D and trimming were worked out from the DNA. The sample table holds roughly 120,000 clones, of which more than 75% were seen once. The ten largest clones represent about 3.3% of the sample.

The sample belongs to a study of T cell responses to AZD1222 COVID-19 vaccine (dated by TCRdb to about 2021). A note on the overall study: TCR sequencing was performed for some 250 trial participants, of whom around 200 were given two doses of AZD1222 and around 26 were given two doses of MenACWY control vaccine. Trial participants were enrolled by age into subgroups of 18-55, 56-69 and 70-plus years, and roughly 150, 30 and 60 TCR-sequenced participants, respectively, were included in these subgroups.

The time point label for this specimen denotes: about 28 days (+/-7) after the second vaccine dose. AZD1222 recipients whose second dose came at about 4 weeks and those whose second dose came at about 12 weeks were combined into one group, since spike-specific TCR depth and breadth did not differ between the two schedules. Samples from vaccinated people were obtained from the UK trials COV001 and COV002, which included a single-blind randomized controlled phase 2/3 trial of AZD1222 (ChAdOx1 nCoV-19) in healthy adults. For TCRbeta chain sequencing, PBMC samples from trial participants were taken at day 0 and at day 28 after the second dose. Study-wide conclusions, independent of this receptor: Reportedly, almost half of the unique spike-specific TCRs recognized epitopes lying outside the regions that are mutated in the B.1.351 and B.1.1.7 variants. CD4 TCRs associated with the vaccine covered the entire spike protein, and the dominant responses were in regions 160-218 and 743-854. Because no day 14 peak-response samples were available, repertoires were characterized only after the peak T cell response. Participants were mostly white British, with more females than males. The authors suggested clonal diversity may have been underestimated. The 56-69-year group was small, and its depth increase did not reach significance, likely because of low power. Only five or six AZD1222 recipients were SARS-CoV-2 seropositive at baseline, limiting conclusions about previously exposed vaccinees. Spike-specific TCR breadth and depth rose significantly after two AZD1222 doses compared with day 0 and with MenACWY recipients.

The TCR originated in an adult who received the AZD1222 COVID-19 vaccine. This chain is built from TRBV28 and TRBJ2-5; 15 nucleotides in the junction match TRBD2. The sequences come from peripheral blood, collected 28 days after the second AZD1222 dose. The CDR3 region reads CASSPGLAGGFQETQYF. The DNA sequence is given as TGTGCCAGCAGTCCGGGACTAGCGGGAGGCTTCCAAGAGACCCAGTACTTC. Supplemented by the reference TRBV28 and TRBJ2-5 proteins around the CDR3, the complete variable domain is DVKVTQSSRYLVKRTGEKVFLECVQDMDHENMFWYRQDPGLGLRLIYFSYDVKMKEKGDIPEGYSVSREKKERFSLILESASTNQTSMYLCASSPGLAGGFQETQYFGPGTRLLVL.